The 30 T cell receptor beta chains below all came from one sample that was sequenced in a study of T cells expressing NK-cell markers. For each CDR3 protein, TCRdb gives one entry from its re-call of the 5' RACE reads, without DNA. With roughly 430,000 distinct CDR3 sequences in the sample, the ten largest clones hold 6% to 9.5%. Sequenced: blood T cells: a sorted CD56 or NKG2C T cell subset, CD4+ or CD8+ T cells, or bulk PBMC T cells (not recorded which). All receptors derive from a woman between 18 and 70 years old in good health.

The chain carries TRBV5-4 and TRBJ2-1. Germline V gene data show CDR1 as SGHNT and CDR2 as YYREEE (reference sequence). CDR3 length equals 16 residues. CDR3 loop: CASSLGGLDSYNEQFF.

The rearrangement links TRBV12-3 or TRBV12-4 to TRBJ1-1; as DNA is missing, the TRBD1 call by TCRdb cannot be tested. This CDR3 has 15 amino acids. CDR3 region: CASNTHRGRDTEAFF.

V gene TRBV20-1 combines with J gene TRBJ1-2; with no DNA, the TCRdb D assignment of TRBD1 cannot be verified. CDR3 length equals 15 residues. Looked up from germline, CDR1 is DFQATT and CDR2 is SNEGSKA (reference sequence). This CDR3 is CSARDPGQGAGGYTF.

This chain connects TRBV24-1 to TRBJ2-1; there is no DNA to check the TCRdb D call of TRBD2. The CDR3 is made up of 15 amino acids. Germline V CDR1 and CDR2: KGHDR, SFDVKD. CDR3 residues: CATSDPKPDSVEQFF.

This chain joins TRBV20-1 and TRBJ1-6; TCRdb's D gene call, TRBD1, goes unchecked for lack of DNA. From germline, CDR1 is DFQATT and CDR2 SNEGSKA (reference sequence). The CDR3 length is 15 residues. The CDR3 protein is CSAFNQGAYNSPLHF.

The V call is TRBV4-2, the J call TRBJ2-5; TCRdb names TRBD1, which stays unverified in the absence of DNA. Germline V gene data show CDR1 as LGHNA and CDR2 as YNFKEQ. This CDR3 has 16 residues. Here the CDR3 reads CASSSSGKRAKETQYF.

This chain connects TRBV25-1 to TRBJ2-1; TCRdb lists TRBD2, though no DNA is available to test this call. This CDR3 comprises 19 residues. Germline CDR1 is MGHDK and CDR2 is SYGVNS. CDR3 loop: CASSVRGTSGRASYNEQFF. Full variable domain (missing parts from reference TRBV25-1 and TRBJ2-1): EADIYQTPRYLVIGTGKKITLECSQTMGHDKMYWYQQDPGMELHLIHYSYGVNSTEKGDLSSESTVSRIRTEHFPLTLESARPSHTSQYLCASSVRGTSGRASYNEQFFGPGTRLTVL.

The rearrangement joins TRBV20-1 to TRBJ2-1; the D call of TRBD1 rests on TCRdb alone, since no DNA is present to check it. The CDR3 has 15 amino acids. In germline, CDR1 is DFQATT, CDR2 SNEGSKA (reference sequence). The CDR3 is CSARDGWQGNNEQFF.

The V and J genes are TRBV9 and TRBJ2-1. The CDR3 loop spans 13 amino acids. Germline lookup yields CDR1 SGDLS and CDR2 YYNGEE. Here the CDR3 reads CASSVDSRNEQFF.

The chain combines TRBV20-1 with TRBJ2-3; TCRdb outputs TRBD1, but without DNA this stays unchecked. This CDR3 comprises 15 residues. Germline lookup yields CDR1 DFQATT and CDR2 SNEGSKA (reference sequence). CDR3 loop: CSARETGSSTDTQYF.

The rearrangement links TRBV20-1 to TRBJ2-1. The CDR3 has 14 residues. Germline CDR1 is DFQATT and CDR2 is SNEGSKA (reference sequence). The CDR3 loop is CSARDTSLAREQFF.

This chain connects TRBV18 to TRBJ1-1; TCRdb outputs TRBD1, but without DNA this stays unchecked. The CDR3 totals 14 residues. From germline, CDR1 is KGHSH and CDR2 LQKENI. The CDR3 spells CASSPLDRATEAFF.

The chain links TRBV6-1 to TRBJ2-1; TCRdb's D call of TRBD2 is untestable without DNA. Germline CDR1 MNHNS, CDR2 SASEGT. The CDR3 is 16 amino acids. This CDR3 is CASTLTSGVSYNEQFF.

The gene calls are TRBV25-1 and TRBJ2-3; TCRdb selects TRBD2, and the lack of DNA leaves this call unchecked. CDR1 and CDR2 from the germline V gene are MGHDK and SYGVNS. CDR3 length equals 16 residues. CDR3: CASSDIPAGSTDTQYF.

V is TRBV5-3 and J is TRBJ1-1. TRBV5-3 is an ORF for which the function is uncertain. The CDR3 sequence is 13 residues long. The CDR3 loop reads CARSDVLNTEAFF.

CDR3 amino acids: CASIEAGGRGTQYF. The chain has TRBV5-6 and TRBJ2-5; lacking DNA, the TRBD1 call made by TCRdb goes unchecked. The CDR3 has 14 amino acids. CDR1 is SGHDT and CDR2 is YYEEEE in the germline V gene.

The chain is built from TRBV7-8 and TRBJ1-5; without DNA, the TCRdb call of TRBD1 cannot be checked. The length of the CDR3 is 15 residues. Germline CDR1 is SGHVS and CDR2 is FQNEAQ. The CDR3 loop is CASSAVQGPFQPQHF. The full variable domain, its missing parts supplied by reference TRBV7-8 and TRBJ1-5, is GAGVSQSPRYKVAKRGQDVALRCDPISGHVSLFWYQQALGQGPEFLTYFQNEAQLDKSGLPSDRFFAERPEGSVSTLKIQRTQQEDSAVYLCASSAVQGPFQPQHFGDGTRLSIL.

The chain combines TRBV20-1 with TRBJ2-1; with no DNA, the TCRdb D assignment of TRBD2 cannot be verified. The CDR3 is 16 amino acids. Germline-derived CDR1 and CDR2 are DFQATT and SNEGSKA (reference sequence). The CDR3 loop reads CSARVATGVGRNEQFF.

J is TRBJ1-1 and V is TRBV20-1; TCRdb selects TRBD1, and the lack of DNA leaves this call unchecked. CDR1 and CDR2 (germline): DFQATT, SNEGSKA (reference sequence). CDR3 length equals 15 residues. The chain's CDR3 is CSARGTGEGDTEAFF.

This chain joins TRBV11-2 and TRBJ1-2. Germline CDR1 and CDR2: SGHAT and FQNNGV. The CDR3 has 14 amino acids. The CDR3 reads CASSFDSILYGYTF.

The rearrangement links TRBV10-3 to TRBJ1-1; with no DNA, the TCRdb D assignment of TRBD1 cannot be verified. The CDR3 runs to 13 residues. Germline V gene data show CDR1 as ENHRY and CDR2 as SYGVKD. The CDR3 here is CAASRQGLTEAFF.

The J gene is TRBJ2-4, the V gene TRBV6-1; TCRdb designates TRBD1, a call that cannot be tested without DNA. The CDR3 length is 13 residues. The germline gives CDR1 MNHNS, CDR2 SASEGT. This chain's CDR3 is CASGAWTGNIQYF.

This chain uses TRBV15 with TRBJ1-5; the D call from TCRdb, TRBD1, cannot be confirmed without DNA. Looked up from germline, CDR1 is LNHNV and CDR2 is YYDKDF (reference sequence). CDR3 length equals 17 residues. The CDR3 sequence: CATSRAGLVFGNQPQHF. Supplemented by reference TRBV15 and TRBJ1-5, the full variable domain reads DAMVIQNPRYQVTQFGKPVTLSCSQTLNHNVMYWYQQKSSQAPKLLFHYYDKDFNNEADTPDNFQSRRPNTSFCFLDIRSPGLGDTAMYLCATSRAGLVFGNQPQHFGDGTRLSIL.

The J gene is TRBJ2-2, the V gene TRBV27; TCRdb indicates TRBD2, and absent DNA this call remains unverified. The CDR3 extends over 18 amino acids. Germline CDR1 is MNHEY and CDR2 is SMNVEV (reference sequence). This CDR3 is CASSFGLAGGRLTGELFF.

The CDR3 loop reads CSVDLSGQGFPQYF. The chain recombines TRBV29-1 with TRBJ2-3; TCRdb's D call, TRBD1, is unchecked because there is no DNA. CDR1 is SQVTM and CDR2 is ANQGSEA in the germline V gene. The CDR3 is 14 amino acids.

The chain carries TRBV14 and TRBJ2-1; TCRdb picks TRBD2, but there is no DNA to check that call. Germline CDR1 is SGHDN and CDR2 is FVKESK. The CDR3 has 15 residues. CDR3 residues: CASSQPGLVYNEQFF. Together with reference TRBV14 and TRBJ2-1, the CDR3 gives the full variable domain: EAGVTQFPSHSVIEKGQTVTLRCDPISGHDNLYWYRRVMGKEIKFLLHFVKESKQDESGMPNNRFLAERTGGTYSTLKVQPAELEDSGVYFCASSQPGLVYNEQFFGPGTRLTVL.

This chain uses TRBV5-1 with TRBJ2-3. In germline, CDR1 is SGHRS, CDR2 YFSETQ. The CDR3 is 13 amino acids. The CDR3: CASSDPLVETQYF.

The CDR3 is CASSQLTGVSYNEQFF. The rearrangement uses TRBV4-3 and TRBJ2-1; checking the TCRdb D call of TRBD2 is not possible without DNA. This CDR3 region has 16 residues. Germline V lookup: CDR1 LGHNA, CDR2 YSLEER.

The J gene is TRBJ2-7, the V gene TRBV5-6; as DNA is missing, the TRBD2 call by TCRdb cannot be tested. The CDR3 runs 14 residues. Germline V gene data show CDR1 as SGHDT and CDR2 as YYEEEE. The CDR3 loop reads CASSLPRVPPEQYF.

The CDR3: CASSQDGGETQYF. The chain has TRBV4-3 and TRBJ2-5; with no DNA, the TCRdb D assignment of TRBD1 cannot be verified. CDR1 LGHNA and CDR2 YSLEER come from the germline V gene. CDR3 length equals 13 residues.